This TCR beta chain was obtained from a study of blood T cell repertoires in COVID-19. About the study: Acute and convalescent COVID-19 samples came from the United States, Italy and Spain. Sources were T cells, B-cell-depleted T cells, or PBMCs; the material itself was cDNA or gDNA.

V was clipped by 0 bases and J by 3 bases; unmatched bases: 10. Germline V gene data show CDR1 as MGHRA and CDR2 as YSYEKL. CDR3 length equals 20 residues. Donors in Cohort 3 counted as recovered after two negative PCRs, clearance, or symptom resolution. Original handling: The assay estimated nucleated cells by amplifying reference gene primers. Measured with immunoSEQ multiplex PCR; TCRdb has only the in-frame clones, and not every one. D and trimming come from the DNA, and the V and J calls and clone size come from that table. The sample includes fewer than 300,000 clones, 85% of them seen just once.

The chain recombines TRBV4-1 with TRBJ2-4; 14 nucleotides align to TRBD2. The source material was PBMCs or T cells enriched from blood (not recorded which). The source of this sequence is a woman in her forties or fifties who had recovered from COVID-19. In DNA, the CDR3 is TGCGCCAGCAGCCAAGATACCGGGACTAGCGGGAGATGGGGCAAAAACATTCAGTACTTC. Protein sequence: CASSQDTGTSGRWGKNIQYF.